The source of this T cell receptor (beta chain) is a study of PD-1 blockade in classical Hodgkin lymphoma. The CDR3 is 17 residues long. The V and J ends lost 1 base and 12 bases respectively, with 25 bases between them. The germline CDR1 and CDR2 sequences are SGHTA and FQGNSA. Relapse after autologous stem cell transplantation occurred in every patient, and brentuximab vedotin exposure varied. With respect to this clone: Its antigen is not identified.

Notes on the study in general: TCR diversity at baseline was reported to be reduced in newly diagnosed patients relative to healthy donors.

Sequencing used immunoSEQ multiplex PCR; TCRdb keeps in-frame clones, though not all of them. This sample has roughly 140,000 clones, with about 78% found just once. This receptor was identified in a human donor with classical Hodgkin lymphoma. The chain employs TRBV7-2 and TRBJ2-1, with D unclear. Specimen: peripheral blood mononuclear cells (PBMCs), collected before the second cycle of nivolumab. CDR3 in DNA: TGTGCCAGCAGCTTAGTGTTCGGGTACCCCACAGTCACCCCGCAGTTCTTC. It is translated as CASSLVFGYPTVTPQFF.